Below are 20 T cell receptor beta chains sequenced from a single sample in a study of CD8+ T cells in alopecia areata. After isolation, RNA underwent reverse transcription to generate cDNA as the sequencing template. Some clones are missing from TCRdb's copy, which holds only in-frame ones; the method was immunoSEQ multiplex PCR. The sample gives tens of thousands of clones, roughly 44% of which show up once; roughly 17% is in the top ten. Here the sequenced sample was CD8+ T cells sorted from blood, taken at week 0. The receptors stem from a human donor with alopecia areata.

The J gene is TRBJ1-1, the V gene TRBV7-2, with D perhaps matching TRBD1 (6 bases). Trimming left V 1 base short and J 1 base short, with 22 bases between. The CDR3 spans 19 residues. Germline lookup yields CDR1 SGHTA and CDR2 FQGNSA. The DNA of the CDR3 is TGTGCCAGCAGCTTAGGAGGGGGATATGACAGAACAAAGAACACTGAAGCTTTCTTT. Translation gives CASSLGGGYDRTKNTEAFF.

V gene TRBV4-1 combines with J gene TRBJ2-2; TRBD1 is a possible D gene (5 bases). The V end was cut by 5 bases, the J end by 1 base, with 8 bases between. This CDR3 contains 14 residues. The germline gives CDR1 MGHRA, CDR2 YSYEKL. The CDR3 sequence: CASSSGQNTGELFF. The DNA for the CDR3 is TGCGCCAGCAGCTCCGGACAGAACACCGGGGAGCTGTTTTTT.

This clone was counted a few times. The V and J genes are TRBV29-1 and TRBJ2-3, with D possibly TRBD2 on 5 matching bases. CDR1 is SQVTM, CDR2 ANQGSEA, per germline. Trimming removed 2 bases from V and 1 base from J, with 7 bases in between. The CDR3 loop spans 13 amino acids. CDR3 nucleotide sequence: TGCAGCGTTGAACGGGGTGGCACAGATACGCAGTATTTT. This encodes CSVERGGTDTQYF.

The genes are TRBV15 and TRBJ2-1; the D is unclear. There are 16 residues in the CDR3. Germline V lookup: CDR1 LNHNV, CDR2 YYDKDF (reference sequence). V was pared by 0 bases and J by 6 bases, with 15 bases between. For the CDR3, the DNA is TGTGCCACCAGCAGAGATGACATCGTGGATGTCAATGAGCAGTTCTTC. Its translation: CATSRDDIVDVNEQFF.

This clone was picked up many times. This chain connects TRBV5-6 to TRBJ2-7; possibly TRBD2 for D (6 bases). From germline, CDR1 is SGHDT and CDR2 YYEEEE. This CDR3 has 13 amino acids. V lost 3 bases to trimming and J lost 0 bases, with 7 bases between them. The CDR3 loop reads CASSWEDSYEQYF. Written as DNA, the CDR3 is TGTGCCAGCAGCTGGGAGGACTCCTACGAGCAGTACTTC. The entire variable domain, with the rest obtained from reference TRBV5-6 and TRBJ2-7, is as follows: DAGVTQSPTHLIKTRGQQVTLRCSPKSGHDTVSWYQQALGQGPQFIFQYYEEEERQRGNFPDRFSGHQFPNYSSELNVNALLLGDSALYLCASSWEDSYEQYFGPGTRLTVT.

This chain uses TRBV2 with TRBJ2-7, with 7 bases that match TRBD1. Germline trimming cut 8 bases from V and 0 bases from J; bases unmatched to any gene: 4. The length of the CDR3 is 13 residues. In germline, CDR1 is SNHLY, CDR2 FYNNEI. The CDR3 coding sequence is TGTGCCAGCTTCCGACAGGGCTCCTACGAGCAGTACTTC. Its translation: CASFRQGSYEQYF.

The rearrangement uses TRBV29-1 and TRBJ1-1; unclear D gene. The CDR3 runs to 13 residues. Trimming took off 2 bases at V and 0 bases at J, with 7 bases between the two ends. Germline V lookup: CDR1 SQVTM, CDR2 ANQGSEA. CDR3 amino acids: CSVEREMNTEAFF. CDR3 sequence (DNA): TGCAGCGTTGAAAGGGAAATGAACACTGAAGCTTTCTTT.

Of note for this clone: This CDR3 is also generated by other DNA sequences in the sample. The gene calls are TRBV11-2 and TRBJ2-2, with no clear D. V dropped 6 bases and J dropped 4 bases, with 6 bases sitting between them. Germline CDR1 and CDR2: SGHAT and FQNNGV. The CDR3 has 12 amino acids. The CDR3 protein is CASSLATGELFF. As DNA, the CDR3 is TGTGCCAGCAGTCTCGCCACCGGGGAGCTGTTTTTT.

The CDR3 protein is CASGGSNQPQHF. In nucleotides, the CDR3 is TGCGCCAGCGGCGGTAGCAATCAGCCCCAGCATTTT. The chain joins TRBV10-2 to TRBJ1-5; D uncertain. V was cut by 8 bases and J by 0 bases, with 5 bases left in between. CDR1 and CDR2 from the germline V gene are WSHSY and SAAADI. CDR3 length equals 12 residues.

This clone turned up a few times. One end of the junction varies from germline; a read error may be responsible. This chain links TRBV15 with TRBJ2-7, with 10 bases fitting TRBD1. The CDR3 loop spans 11 amino acids. CDR1 and CDR2 from the germline V gene are LNHNV and YYDKDF (reference sequence). CDR3 sequence reads: CATSGQGELYF. The CDR3 nucleotides are TGTGCCACCAGCGGACAGGGGGAGCTGTACTTC.

The chain carries TRBV7-8 and TRBJ2-7; 7 bases agree with TRBD1. The CDR3 spans 12 residues. Germline V gene lookup returns CDR1 SGHVS and CDR2 FQNEAQ. Trimming cost V 7 bases and J 6 bases; bases outside gene matches: 6. Here the CDR3 reads CASMGTAAEQYF. In DNA, the CDR3 is TGTGCCAGCATGGGGACAGCCGCCGAGCAGTACTTC.

This chain joins TRBV2 and TRBJ1-2, with TRBD1 identical over 7 bases. The length of the CDR3 is 15 residues. V lost 6 bases and J lost 8; bases outside the gene matches: 15. Germline lookup yields CDR1 SNHLY and CDR2 FYNNEI. The CDR3: CASREWTGKARGYTF. In DNA form, the CDR3 reads TGTGCCAGCAGGGAGTGGACAGGAAAGGCCCGAGGCTACACCTTC. The full variable domain, with the rest looked up from reference TRBV2 and TRBJ1-2, is EPEVTQTPSHQVTQMGQEVILRCVPISNHLYFYWYRQILGQKVEFLVSFYNNEISEKSEIFDDQFSVERPDGSNFTLKIRSTKLEDSAMYFCASREWTGKARGYTFGSGTRLTVV.

The rearrangement links TRBV29-1 to TRBJ2-5; 9 bases agree with TRBD2. V shed 4 bases and J 5 bases; nucleotides not matched to a gene: 11. The CDR3 has 15 amino acids. Germline V gene lookup returns CDR1 SQVTM and CDR2 ANQGSEA. The CDR3 spells CSVVAISGSVETQYF. CDR3 nucleotides: TGCAGCGTTGTGGCCATTAGCGGGAGTGTGGAGACCCAGTACTTC. The complete variable domain, with remaining parts taken from reference TRBV29-1 and TRBJ2-5, reads SAVISQKPSRDICQRGTSLTIQCQVDSQVTMMFWYRQQPGQSLTLIATANQGSEATYESGFVIDKFPISRPNLTFSTLTVSNMSPEDSSIYLCSVVAISGSVETQYFGPGTRLLVL.

The V call is TRBV9, the J call TRBJ2-3; either TRBD1 or TRBD2 may fit D (5 bases each). This CDR3 contains 16 residues. Germline V gives CDR1 SGDLS, CDR2 YYNGEE. Between the trimmed V and J ends, which lost 0 bases and 1 base, there was a span of 12 bases. CDR3 in DNA: TGTGCCAGCAGCGTAGCCCGGGGACCTCGCACAGATACGCAGTATTTT. It encodes CASSVARGPRTDTQYF.

This clone has a handful of counts. This rearrangement joins TRBV4-3 to TRBJ1-2; D gene unclear. This CDR3 is built from 11 residues. V dropped 1 base and J dropped 6 bases, with 3 bases sitting between them. The V gene's germline CDR1 is LGHNA and CDR2 YSLEER. The CDR3: CASSQGDGYTF. For the CDR3, the DNA is TGCGCCAGCAGCCAAGGGGATGGCTACACCTTC.

The sample holds a few counts of this clone. Within the sample, other DNA sequences also encode this same CDR3. The gene calls are TRBV9 and TRBJ1-5; D uncertain. In germline, CDR1 is SGDLS, CDR2 YYNGEE. V was pared by 0 bases and J by 3 bases, with 4 bases between. The CDR3 runs to 13 residues. For the CDR3, the DNA is TGTGCCAGCAGCGTAGGTTACAATCAGCCCCAGCATTTT. Translating it yields CASSVGYNQPQHF.

The chain is built from TRBV15 and TRBJ2-7; a weak D match, TRBD2 (6 bases). The germline V gene encodes CDR1 LNHNV and CDR2 YYDKDF (reference sequence). Between the trimmed V and J ends, which lost 3 bases and 5 bases, there was a span of 17 bases. CDR3 length: 15 amino acids. CDR3 in DNA: TGTGCCACCAGCAGGTCTTCTCGGGAGCGGAACGAGCAGTACTTC. Translation: CATSRSSRERNEQYF.

The J gene is TRBJ2-1, the V gene TRBV7-2; D not resolved. Germline loops: CDR1 SGHTA, CDR2 FQGNSA. With 3 bases removed from V and 8 bases from J, the gap between germline ends came to 11 bases. This CDR3 has 13 residues. CDR3 protein: CASSFAGPYEQFF. For the CDR3, the DNA is TGTGCCAGCAGCTTCGCCGGGCCCTATGAGCAGTTCTTC.

The CDR3 region is CASSFGTSLEQYF. CDR3 in DNA: TGTGCCAGCAGCTTCGGGACATCCCTCGAGCAGTACTTC. The chain is built from TRBV7-6 and TRBJ2-7, with a tentative D call TRBD1 (6 bases). Germline V CDR1 and CDR2: SGHVS, FNYEAQ. This CDR3 has 13 amino acids. Trimming stripped 3 bases from V and 6 bases from J, with 12 bases between.

This sequence joins TRBV6-4 and TRBJ1-1; 7 bases match TRBD1. The CDR3 covers 13 residues. Germline CDR1 and CDR2: MRHNA and SNTAGT. The CDR3 loop is CAEKAGGDTEAFF. The CDR3, as DNA: TGTGCGGAGAAGGCAGGGGGTGACACTGAAGCTTTCTTT.